The clone carrying this TCR beta chain was counted at least ten times. Its antigen is still unknown. Criteria for exclusion of patients were uncontrolled infection, other autoimmune disease, pregnancy or lactation. This specimen belongs to a study of T cells in Graves' hyperthyroidism and ophthalmopathy. Findings and caveats of the study: The model made its ophthalmopathy prediction, and onset followed a median roughly 6.5 months later. Ophthalmopathy stood apart from stable hyperthyroidism in a 13 V-J model. Peripheral blood also featured most of the thyroid clonotypes expanded above 0.001.

In germline, CDR1 is MNHEY, CDR2 SMNVEV (reference sequence). V lost 5 bases and J lost 0, with 7 bases in between. This CDR3 is built from 14 residues. RNA transcripts served as the template for amplifying TCR beta CDR3 regions. The TCR CDR3 first-round RT-PCR relied on the HTBI primer set. MiXCR was run by TCRdb on the multiplex PCR reads, yielding one entry per CDR3 protein. This table has some 320,000 distinct CDR3 sequences, approximately 14% appearing once. The sequencing input was blood. The sequence was collected from a woman in her thirties or forties with Graves' ophthalmopathy. This chain links TRBV27 with TRBJ1-4; D uncertain. The DNA for the CDR3 is TGTGCCAGCAGTCCAAGTGCAACTAATGAAAAACTGTTTTTT. This sequence encodes CASSPSATNEKLFF.